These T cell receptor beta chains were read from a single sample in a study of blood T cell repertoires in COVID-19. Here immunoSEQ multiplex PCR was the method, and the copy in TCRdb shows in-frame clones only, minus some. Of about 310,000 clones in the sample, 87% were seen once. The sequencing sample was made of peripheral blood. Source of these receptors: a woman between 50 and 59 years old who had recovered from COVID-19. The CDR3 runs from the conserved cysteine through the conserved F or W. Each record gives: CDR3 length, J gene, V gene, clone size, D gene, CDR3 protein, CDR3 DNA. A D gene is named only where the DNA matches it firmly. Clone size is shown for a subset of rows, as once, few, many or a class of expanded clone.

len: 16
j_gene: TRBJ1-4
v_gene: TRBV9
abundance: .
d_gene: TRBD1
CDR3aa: CASSPGTGVTNEKLFF
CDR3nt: TGTGCCAGCAGCCCCGGGACAGGGGTAACTAATGAAAAACTGTTTTTT

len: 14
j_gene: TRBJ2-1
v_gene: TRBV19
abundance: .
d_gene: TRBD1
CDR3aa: CASINRGRDNEQFF
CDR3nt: TGTGCCAGTATTAACAGGGGCAGGGACAATGAGCAGTTCTTC

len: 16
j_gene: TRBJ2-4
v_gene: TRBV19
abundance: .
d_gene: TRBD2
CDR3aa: CASSIGTSGGGDIQYF
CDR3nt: TGTGCCAGTAGTATCGGGACTAGCGGGGGCGGGGACATTCAGTACTTC

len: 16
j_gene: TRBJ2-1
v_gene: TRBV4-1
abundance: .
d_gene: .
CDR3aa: CASSQDARSSYNEQFF
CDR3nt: TGCGCCAGCAGCCAAGATGCGCGGAGCTCCTACAATGAGCAGTTCTTC

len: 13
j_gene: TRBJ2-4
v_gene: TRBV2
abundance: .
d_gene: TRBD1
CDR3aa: CASNPDRENIQYF
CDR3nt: TGTGCCAGCAATCCGGACAGGGAAAACATTCAGTACTTC

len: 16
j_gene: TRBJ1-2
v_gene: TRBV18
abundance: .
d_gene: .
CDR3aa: CASSANPGESATGYTF
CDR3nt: TGTGCCAGCTCAGCTAACCCGGGGGAATCGGCGACGGGCTACACCTTC

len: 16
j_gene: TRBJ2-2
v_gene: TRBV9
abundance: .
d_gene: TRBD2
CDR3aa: CASSVGAGGRTGELFF
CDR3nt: TGTGCCAGCAGCGTAGGGGCGGGAGGGCGGACCGGGGAGCTGTTTTTT

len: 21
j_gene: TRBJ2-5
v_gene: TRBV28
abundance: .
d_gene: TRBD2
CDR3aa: CASSPSPGKLAGGSLGETQYF
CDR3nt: TGTGCCAGCAGTCCATCCCCTGGGAAACTAGCGGGGGGATCACTAGGCGAGACCCAGTACTTC

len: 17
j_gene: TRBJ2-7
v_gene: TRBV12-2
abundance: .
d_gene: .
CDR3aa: CASRLFGVETDTYEQYF
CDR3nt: TGTGCAAGTCGCTTATTTGGGGTGGAGACAGATACCTACGAGCAGTACTTC

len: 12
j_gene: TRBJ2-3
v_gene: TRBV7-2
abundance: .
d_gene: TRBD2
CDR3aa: CATRGVSDTQYF
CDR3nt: TGTGCCACCCGGGGGGTTTCGGATACGCAGTATTTT

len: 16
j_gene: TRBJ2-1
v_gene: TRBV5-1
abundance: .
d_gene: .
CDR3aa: CASSLAAANSYNEQFF
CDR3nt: TGCGCCAGCAGCTTGGCGGCAGCGAACTCCTACAATGAGCAGTTCTTC

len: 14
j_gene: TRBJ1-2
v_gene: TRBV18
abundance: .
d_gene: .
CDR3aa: CASSPPLDGYGYTF
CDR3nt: TGTGCCAGCTCACCACCGTTAGACGGGTATGGCTACACCTTC

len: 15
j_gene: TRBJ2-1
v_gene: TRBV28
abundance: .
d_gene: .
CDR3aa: CASSLAGPKINEQFF
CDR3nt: TGTGCCAGCAGTTTAGCGGGGCCTAAGATCAATGAGCAGTTCTTC

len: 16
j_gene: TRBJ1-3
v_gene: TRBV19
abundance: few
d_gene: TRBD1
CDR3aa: CASSTPGQGPGNTIYF
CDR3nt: TGTGCCAGTAGTACACCGGGACAGGGGCCTGGAAACACCATATATTTT

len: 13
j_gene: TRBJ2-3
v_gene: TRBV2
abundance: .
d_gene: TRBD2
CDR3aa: CASGLAGTDTQYF
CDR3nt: TGTGCCAGTGGACTAGCGGGTACAGATACGCAGTATTTT

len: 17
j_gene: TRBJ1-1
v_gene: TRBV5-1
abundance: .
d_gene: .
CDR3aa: CASSLASLDRLNTEAFF
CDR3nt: TGCGCCAGCAGCTTGGCCTCATTAGACAGGCTAAACACTGAAGCTTTCTTT

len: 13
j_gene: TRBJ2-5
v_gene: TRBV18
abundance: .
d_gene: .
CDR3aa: CASSPNSQETQYF
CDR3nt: TGTGCCAGCTCACCAAACAGCCAAGAGACCCAGTACTTC

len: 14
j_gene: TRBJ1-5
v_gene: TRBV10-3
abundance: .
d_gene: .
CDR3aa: CAISDSKRVQPQHF
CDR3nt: TGTGCCATCAGTGACTCAAAGAGGGTGCAGCCCCAGCATTTT

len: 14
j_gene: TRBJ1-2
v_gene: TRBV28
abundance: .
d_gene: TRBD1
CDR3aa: CASSWGQGAQSYTF
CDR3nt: TGTGCCAGCAGTTGGGGGCAGGGGGCGCAAAGCTACACCTTC

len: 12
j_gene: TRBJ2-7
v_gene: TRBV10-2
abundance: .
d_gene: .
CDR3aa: CASSEQGNEQYF
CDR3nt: TGCGCCAGCAGTGAACAGGGAAACGAGCAGTACTTC

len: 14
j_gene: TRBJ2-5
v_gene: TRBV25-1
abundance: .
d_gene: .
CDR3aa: CASSAQGYQETQYF
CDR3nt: TGTGCCAGCAGTGCTCAGGGGTACCAAGAGACCCAGTACTTC

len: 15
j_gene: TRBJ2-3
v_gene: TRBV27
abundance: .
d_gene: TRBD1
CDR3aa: CASSSDRVEGDTQYF
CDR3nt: TGTGCCAGCAGTTCCGACAGGGTTGAGGGTGATACGCAGTATTTT

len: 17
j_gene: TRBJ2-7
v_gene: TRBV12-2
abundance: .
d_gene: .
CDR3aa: CASRTRPGHLPTYEQYF
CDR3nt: TGTGCAAGTCGCACACGCCCGGGACACCTACCAACCTACGAGCAGTACTTC

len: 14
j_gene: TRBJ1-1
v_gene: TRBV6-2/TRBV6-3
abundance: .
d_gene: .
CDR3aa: CASSYVGGGTEAFF
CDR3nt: TGTGCCAGCAGTTACGTCGGGGGAGGAACTGAAGCTTTCTTT

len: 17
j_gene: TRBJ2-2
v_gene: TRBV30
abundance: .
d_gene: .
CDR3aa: CAWSPLSRQTNTGELFF
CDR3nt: TGTGCCTGGTCCCCTTTGTCACGCCAGACGAACACCGGGGAGCTGTTTTTT

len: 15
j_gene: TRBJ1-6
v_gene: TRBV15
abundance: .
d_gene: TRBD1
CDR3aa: CATSRRTGADSPLHF
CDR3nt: TGTGCCACCAGCAGGCGAACAGGGGCCGATTCACCCCTCCACTTT

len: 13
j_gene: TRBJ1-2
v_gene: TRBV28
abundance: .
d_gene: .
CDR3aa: CASSPPSPYGYTF
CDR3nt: TGTGCCAGCAGTCCACCGAGTCCCTATGGCTACACCTTC

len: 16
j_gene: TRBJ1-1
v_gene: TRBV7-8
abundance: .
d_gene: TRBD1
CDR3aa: CASNPRGQGRRTEAFF
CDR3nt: TGTGCCAGCAACCCAAGAGGACAGGGAAGAAGAACTGAAGCTTTCTTT

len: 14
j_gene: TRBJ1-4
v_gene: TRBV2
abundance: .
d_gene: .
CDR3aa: CASSQNRANEKLFF
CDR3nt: TGTGCCAGCAGTCAAAACAGGGCAAATGAAAAACTGTTTTTT

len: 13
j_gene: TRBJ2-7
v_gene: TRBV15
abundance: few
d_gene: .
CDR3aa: CATSSDRSYEQYF
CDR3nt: TGTGCCACCAGCAGTGACAGATCCTACGAGCAGTACTTC

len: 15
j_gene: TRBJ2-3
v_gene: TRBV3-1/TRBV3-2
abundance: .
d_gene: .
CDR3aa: CASSKRAGGSDTQYF
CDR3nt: TGTGCCAGCAGCAAACGGGCAGGGGGGTCAGATACGCAGTATTTT

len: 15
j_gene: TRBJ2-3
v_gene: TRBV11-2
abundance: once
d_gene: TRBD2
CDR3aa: CASSLALAGGDTQYF
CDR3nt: TGTGCCAGCAGCTTAGCCTTAGCGGGCGGCGATACGCAGTATTTT

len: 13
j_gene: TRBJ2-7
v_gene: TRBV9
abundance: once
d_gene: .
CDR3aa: CASSRPGGDEQYF
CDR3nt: TGTGCCAGCAGCCGCCCCGGGGGAGACGAGCAGTACTTC

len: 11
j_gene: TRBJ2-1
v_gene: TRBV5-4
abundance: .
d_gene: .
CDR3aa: CASRSRVGQFF
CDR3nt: TGTGCCAGCAGGTCACGAGTCGGGCAGTTCTTC

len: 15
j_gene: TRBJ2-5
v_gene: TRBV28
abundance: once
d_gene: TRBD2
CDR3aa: CASRRSGRSGETQYF
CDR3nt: TGTGCCAGCAGGCGTAGCGGGAGATCGGGTGAGACCCAGTACTTC

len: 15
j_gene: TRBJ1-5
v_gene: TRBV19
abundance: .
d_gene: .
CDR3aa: CASSIDGGDVEPQHF
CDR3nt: TGTGCCAGTAGTATAGACGGGGGGGACGTTGAGCCCCAGCATTTT

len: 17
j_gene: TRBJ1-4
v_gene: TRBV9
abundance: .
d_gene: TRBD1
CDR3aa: CASSGGKGQGISEKLFF
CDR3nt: TGTGCCAGCAGTGGCGGTAAAGGACAGGGGATTTCCGAAAAACTGTTTTTT

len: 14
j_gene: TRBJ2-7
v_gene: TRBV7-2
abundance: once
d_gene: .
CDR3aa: CASSLSPGPYEQYF
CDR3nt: TGTGCCAGCAGCTTGTCCCCAGGCCCCTACGAGCAGTACTTC

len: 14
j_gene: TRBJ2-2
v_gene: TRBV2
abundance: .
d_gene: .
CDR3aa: CASSLLLGTGELFF
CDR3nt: TGTGCCAGCAGCCTACTATTGGGCACCGGGGAGCTGTTTTTT

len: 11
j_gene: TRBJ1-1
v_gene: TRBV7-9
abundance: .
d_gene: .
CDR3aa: CASSPLREAFF
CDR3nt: TGTGCCAGCAGCCCTCTGAGGGAAGCTTTCTTT

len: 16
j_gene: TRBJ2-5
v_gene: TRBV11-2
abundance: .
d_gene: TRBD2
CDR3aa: CASERGLAGVGETQYF
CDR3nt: TGTGCCAGCGAAAGAGGGCTAGCGGGGGTAGGGGAGACCCAGTACTTC

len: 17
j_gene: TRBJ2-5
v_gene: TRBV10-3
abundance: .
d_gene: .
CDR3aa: CAISDLKSRTGQETQYF
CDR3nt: TGTGCCATCAGTGATTTAAAGAGCCGGACTGGGCAAGAGACCCAGTACTTC

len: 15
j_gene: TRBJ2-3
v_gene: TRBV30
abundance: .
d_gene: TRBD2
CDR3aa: CAWNRLAGLTDTQYF
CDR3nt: TGTGCCTGGAATAGGTTAGCGGGACTCACAGATACGCAGTATTTT

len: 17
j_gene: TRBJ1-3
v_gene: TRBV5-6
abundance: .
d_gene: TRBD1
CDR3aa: CASSLGPQGASGNTIYF
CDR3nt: TGTGCCAGCAGCTTGGGGCCACAGGGGGCCTCTGGAAACACCATATATTTT

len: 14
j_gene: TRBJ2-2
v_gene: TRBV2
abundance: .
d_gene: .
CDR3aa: CASSERRDTGELFF
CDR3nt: TGTGCCAGCAGTGAACGCCGAGACACCGGGGAGCTGTTTTTT

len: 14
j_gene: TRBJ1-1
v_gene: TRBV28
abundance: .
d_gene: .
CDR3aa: CASSPLGLHTEAFF
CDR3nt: TGTGCCAGCAGTCCGCTCGGGTTACACACTGAAGCTTTCTTT

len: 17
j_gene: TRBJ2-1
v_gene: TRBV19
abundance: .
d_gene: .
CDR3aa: CASSIDRAHGGRTEQFF
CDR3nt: TGTGCCAGTAGTATAGATAGGGCGCACGGGGGACGTACTGAGCAGTTCTTC

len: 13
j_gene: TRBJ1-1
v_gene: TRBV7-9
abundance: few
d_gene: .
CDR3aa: CASSLQVNTEAFF
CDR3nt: TGTGCCAGCAGCCTACAGGTGAACACTGAAGCTTTCTTT

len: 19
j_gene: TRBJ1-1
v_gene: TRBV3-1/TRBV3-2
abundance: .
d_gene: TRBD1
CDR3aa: CASSAGTGLGTLPNTEAFF
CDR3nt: TGTGCCAGCAGCGCCGGGACAGGCTTGGGGACCCTTCCAAACACTGAAGCTTTCTTT

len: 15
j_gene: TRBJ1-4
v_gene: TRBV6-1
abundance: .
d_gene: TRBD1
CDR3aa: CASSQTGATNEKLFF
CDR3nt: TGTGCCAGCAGCCAAACAGGGGCAACTAATGAAAAACTGTTTTTT

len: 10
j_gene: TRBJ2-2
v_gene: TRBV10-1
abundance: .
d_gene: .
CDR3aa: CASGDGELFF
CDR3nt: TGCGCCAGTGGAGACGGGGAGCTGTTTTTT

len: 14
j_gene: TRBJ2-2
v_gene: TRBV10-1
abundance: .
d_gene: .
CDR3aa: CASRVARDTGELFF
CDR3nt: TGCGCCAGCAGGGTAGCCAGGGACACCGGGGAGCTGTTTTTT

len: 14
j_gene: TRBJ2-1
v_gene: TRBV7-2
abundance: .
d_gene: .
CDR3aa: CASSSRAKLNEQFF
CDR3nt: TGTGCCAGCAGCTCCCGTGCTAAATTAAATGAGCAGTTCTTC

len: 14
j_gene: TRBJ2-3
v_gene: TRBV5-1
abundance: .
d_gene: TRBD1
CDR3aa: CASSNRQGSDTQYF
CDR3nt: TGCGCCAGCAGCAACAGACAGGGCTCAGATACGCAGTATTTT

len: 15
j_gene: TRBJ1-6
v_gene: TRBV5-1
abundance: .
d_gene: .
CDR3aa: CASSLVSGIGSPLHF
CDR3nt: TGCGCCAGCAGCTTGGTTTCGGGGATTGGTTCACCCCTCCACTTT